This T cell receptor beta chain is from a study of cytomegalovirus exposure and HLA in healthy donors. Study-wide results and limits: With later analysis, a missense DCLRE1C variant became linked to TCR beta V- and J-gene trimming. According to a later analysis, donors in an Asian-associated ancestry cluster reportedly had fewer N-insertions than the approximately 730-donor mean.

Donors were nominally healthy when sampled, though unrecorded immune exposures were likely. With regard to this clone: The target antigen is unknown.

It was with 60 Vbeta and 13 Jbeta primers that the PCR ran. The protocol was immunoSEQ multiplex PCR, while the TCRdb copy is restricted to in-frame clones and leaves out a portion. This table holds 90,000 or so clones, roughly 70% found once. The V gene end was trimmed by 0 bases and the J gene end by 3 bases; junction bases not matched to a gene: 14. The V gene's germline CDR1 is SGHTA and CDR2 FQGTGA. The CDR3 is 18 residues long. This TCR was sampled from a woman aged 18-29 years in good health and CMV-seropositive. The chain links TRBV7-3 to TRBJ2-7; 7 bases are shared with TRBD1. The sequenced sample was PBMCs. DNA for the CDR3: TGTGCCAGCAGCTTAACCACCGGGACAGAGGGTTCGCACTACGAGCAGTACTTC. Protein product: CASSLTTGTEGSHYEQYF.